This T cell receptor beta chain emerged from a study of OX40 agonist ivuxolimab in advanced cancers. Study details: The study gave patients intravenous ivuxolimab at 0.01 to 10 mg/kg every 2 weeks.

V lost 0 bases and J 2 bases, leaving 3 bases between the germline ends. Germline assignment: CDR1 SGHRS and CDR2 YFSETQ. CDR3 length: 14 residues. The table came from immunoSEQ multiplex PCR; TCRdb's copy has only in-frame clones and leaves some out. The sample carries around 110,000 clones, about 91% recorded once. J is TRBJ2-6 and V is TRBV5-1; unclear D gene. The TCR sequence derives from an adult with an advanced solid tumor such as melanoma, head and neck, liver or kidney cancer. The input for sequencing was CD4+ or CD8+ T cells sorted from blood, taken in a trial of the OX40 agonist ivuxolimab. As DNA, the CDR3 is TGCGCCAGCAGCTTGGCCACTGGGGCCAACGTCCTGACTTTC. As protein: CASSLATGANVLTF.